Below are 10 T cell receptor beta chains sequenced from a single sample in a study of T cell clonality in common variable immunodeficiency. The data were produced by immunoSEQ multiplex PCR, yet TCRdb's version contains in-frame clones alone and is incomplete. This sample comprises tens of thousands of clones, none seen once only. The sample was peripheral blood mononuclear cells. The origin of the receptors is a person aged 18 to 70 in good health.

This clone was picked up many times. CDR3 sequence: CASSLGGLAGNNEQFF. The sequenced CDR3 bases are TGTGCCAGCAGCTTGGGTGGACTAGCGGGGAACAATGAG. V is TRBV5-4 and J is TRBJ2-1; 12 nucleotides line up with TRBD2. The CDR3 goes on 3 residues after the read ends, and that part is filled in from the germline J gene. The V gene's germline CDR1 is SGHNT and CDR2 YYREEE (reference sequence). The junction had 3 bases not matched to a gene; V was cut back by 0 bases and J by 5 bases. The CDR3 is made up of 16 amino acids.

This clone was seen repeatedly, ten times or more. The read falls 3 residues short of the CDR3 end, and the missing part is taken from the germline J gene. The rearrangement links TRBV30 to TRBJ1-6; 7 nucleotides line up with TRBD1. The CDR3 totals 15 residues. Germline assignment: CDR1 GTSNPN and CDR2 SVGIG (reference sequence). The junction had 8 bases not matched to a gene; V was cut back by 3 bases and J by 6 bases. The CDR3 DNA, read in part, is TGTGCCTGGAGGCGAAAACAGGGGTTTAATTCACCC. It specifies CAWRRKQGFNSP. The CDR3 in full is CAWRRKQGFNSPLHF. Using reference TRBV30 and TRBJ1-6 for the parts outside the CDR3, the full variable domain is SQTIHQWPATLVQPVGSPLSLECTVEGTSNPNLYWYRQAAGRGLQLLFYSVGIGQISSEVPQNLSASRPQDRQFILSSKKLLLSDSGFYLCAWRRKQGFNSPLHFGNGTRLTVT.

This clone was detected many times. The read stops 3 residues short of the end of the CDR3; the missing end is completed from the germline J gene. This sequence joins TRBV19 and TRBJ2-1; 10 nucleotides line up with TRBD2. The CDR3 loop spans 15 amino acids. Germline V CDR1 and CDR2: LNHDA, SQIVND (reference sequence). J was trimmed by 4 bases and V by 6 bases; bases with no gene match: 6. The sequenced part of the CDR3 DNA is TGTGCCAGTAGCCCGATAGCGGGGGGTTACAATGAG. The encoded protein is CASSPIAGGYNE. The full CDR3 protein reads CASSPIAGGYNEQFF. The full variable domain, with the rest looked up from reference TRBV19 and TRBJ2-1, is DGGITQSPKYLFRKEGQNVTLSCEQNLNHDAMYWYRQDPGQGLRLIYYSQIVNDFQKGDIAEGYSVSREKKESFPLTVTSAQKNPTAFYLCASSPIAGGYNEQFFGPGTRLTVL.

This clone was recorded many times. Sequencing ends 3 residues short of the CDR3 end; the germline J gene provides the rest. This chain links TRBV7-3 with TRBJ2-1, with TRBD2 as a possible D gene (5 bases). V dropped 1 base and J dropped 7 bases, with 8 bases sitting between them. CDR1 is SGHTA and CDR2 is FQGTGA in the germline V gene. The CDR3 has 13 residues. The CDR3 spells CASSLSSANEQFF. The CDR3 bases that were read are TGTGCCAGCAGCTTAAGTAGCGCGAATGAG.

This clone was observed many times. The read finishes 3 residues shy of the CDR3 end, and the germline J gene is used to complete it. The chain joins TRBV5-1 to TRBJ2-5; 8 bases fit TRBD2. Germline CDR1 and CDR2: SGHRS and YFSETQ. This CDR3 is 15 amino acids long. V lost 6 bases, J lost 5 bases, and 12 bases stayed unmatched. The CDR3 spells CASMMFPASGETQYF. The CDR3 bases that were read are TGCGCCAGCATGATGTTCCCGGCTAGCGGGGAGACC.

This clone appeared a few times. The read finishes 3 residues shy of the CDR3 end, and the germline J gene is used to complete it. This chain joins TRBV10-3 and TRBJ2-7, with D hard to call. Per the germline V gene, CDR1 is ENHRY and CDR2 is SYGVKD. The CDR3 sequence is 14 residues long. V lost 7 bases to trimming and J lost 2 bases, with 15 bases between them. The CDR3 DNA, read in part, is TGTGCCATCACCCCCGGCAATACAGCCTACGAG. Its protein product is CAITPGNTAYE. The full CDR3 protein is CAITPGNTAYEQYF.

This clone was seen many times. The CDR3 end falls 3 residues outside the read, so it is completed with the germline J gene. The chain couples TRBV5-4 to TRBJ2-3, with a weak D call TRBD2 (5 bases). The CDR3 consists of 16 residues. Germline V gives CDR1 SGHNT, CDR2 YYREEE (reference sequence). Trimming stripped 0 bases from V and 5 bases from J, with 16 bases between. The CDR3 DNA, read in part, is TGTGCCAGCAGCTTGGCGGCGGGTTCTTATGGAGATACG. Amino acid sequence: CASSLAAGSYGDT. The complete CDR3 reads CASSLAAGSYGDTQYF. The variable domain in full, with the rest retrieved from reference TRBV5-4 and TRBJ2-3, is ETGVTQSPTHLIKTRGQQVTLRCSSQSGHNTVSWYQQALGQGPQFIFQYYREEENGRGNFPPRFSGLQFPNYSSELNVNALELDDSALYLCASSLAAGSYGDTQYFGPGTRLTVL.

Ten or more counts support this clone. The CDR3 end is not reached by the read, which stops 3 residues before it; the germline J gene fills it in. The chain links TRBV5-1 to TRBJ1-4, with unresolved D. Germline V gene lookup returns CDR1 SGHRS and CDR2 YFSETQ. The CDR3 length is 15 residues. Trimming took 3 bases from V and 2 from J, leaving 11 bases between them. CDR3 loop: CASSSDGETNEKLFF. CDR3 bases read: TGCGCCAGCAGCTCGGACGGGGAGACTAATGAAAAA.

This clone has a count of ten or more. Read data end 3 residues before the CDR3 end; the end is taken from the germline J gene. This chain joins TRBV5-1 and TRBJ2-2, with 9 bases that match TRBD1. The ends lost 0 bases at V and 5 bases at J; junction bases unmatched: 8. The CDR3 extends over 17 amino acids. CDR1 and CDR2 from the germline V gene are SGHRS and YFSETQ. CDR3 protein: CASSLAPGQGLTGELFF. The sequenced CDR3 bases are TGCGCCAGCAGCTTGGCACCGGGACAGGGACTTACCGGGGAG.

This clone is classed as medium-sized. The CDR3 end falls 3 residues outside the read, so it is completed with the germline J gene. The chain combines TRBV30 with TRBJ2-3, with a possible D match to TRBD2 (5 bases). Trimming pared 0 bases from V and 4 bases from J, leaving 11 bases between. CDR1 GTSNPN and CDR2 SVGIG come from the germline V gene (reference sequence). The CDR3 sequence is 14 residues long. CDR3 bases read: TGTGCCTGGAGTGTACGAGAGGGCGCAGATACG. It codes for CAWSVREGADT. The complete CDR3 sequence is CAWSVREGADTQYF.